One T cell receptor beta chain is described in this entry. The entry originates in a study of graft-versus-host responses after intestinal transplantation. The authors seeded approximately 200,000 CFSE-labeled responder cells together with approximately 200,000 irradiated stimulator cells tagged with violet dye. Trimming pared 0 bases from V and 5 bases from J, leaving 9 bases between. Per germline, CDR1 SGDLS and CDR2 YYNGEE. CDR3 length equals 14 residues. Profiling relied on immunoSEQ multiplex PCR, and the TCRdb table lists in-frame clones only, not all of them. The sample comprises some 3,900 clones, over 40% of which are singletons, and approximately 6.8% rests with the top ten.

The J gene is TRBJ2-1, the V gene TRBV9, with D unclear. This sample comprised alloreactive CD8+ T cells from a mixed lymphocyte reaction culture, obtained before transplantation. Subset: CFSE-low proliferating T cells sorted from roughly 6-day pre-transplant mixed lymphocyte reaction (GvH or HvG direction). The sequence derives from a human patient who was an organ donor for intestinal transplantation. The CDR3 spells CASSVGLFHNEQFF. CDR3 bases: TGTGCCAGCAGCGTAGGACTCTTCCACAATGAGCAGTTCTTC.